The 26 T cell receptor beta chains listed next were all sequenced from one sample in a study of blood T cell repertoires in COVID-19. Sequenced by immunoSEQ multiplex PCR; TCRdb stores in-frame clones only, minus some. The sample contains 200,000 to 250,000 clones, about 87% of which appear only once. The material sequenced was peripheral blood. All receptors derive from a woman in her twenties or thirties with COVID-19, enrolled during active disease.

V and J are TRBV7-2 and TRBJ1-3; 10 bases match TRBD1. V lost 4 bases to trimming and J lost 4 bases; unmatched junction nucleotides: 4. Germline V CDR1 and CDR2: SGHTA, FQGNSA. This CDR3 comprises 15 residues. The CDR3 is CASSSWTGGGNTIYF. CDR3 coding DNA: TGTGCCAGCAGCTCCTGGACAGGGGGGGGAAACACCATATATTTT.

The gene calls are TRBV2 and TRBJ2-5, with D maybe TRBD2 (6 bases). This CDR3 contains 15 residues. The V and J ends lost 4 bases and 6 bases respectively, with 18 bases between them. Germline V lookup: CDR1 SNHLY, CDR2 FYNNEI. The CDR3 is CASSGDSGQTKTQYF. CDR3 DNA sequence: TGTGCCAGCAGTGGGGATAGCGGACAAACGAAGACCCAGTACTTC.

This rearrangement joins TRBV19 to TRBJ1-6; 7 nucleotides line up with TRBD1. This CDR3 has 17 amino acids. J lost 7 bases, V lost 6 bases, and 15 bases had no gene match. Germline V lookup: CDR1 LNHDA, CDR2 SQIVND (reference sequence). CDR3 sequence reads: CASSQSRLGTDNSPLHF. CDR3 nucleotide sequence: TGTGCCAGTAGCCAGTCGAGGTTGGGGACAGACAATTCACCCCTCCACTTT.

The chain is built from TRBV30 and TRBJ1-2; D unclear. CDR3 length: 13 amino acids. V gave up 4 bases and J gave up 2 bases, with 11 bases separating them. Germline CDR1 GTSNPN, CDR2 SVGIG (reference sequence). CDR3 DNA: TGTGCCTGGACCCCCGGGAAGAACTATGGCTACACCTTC. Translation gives CAWTPGKNYGYTF.

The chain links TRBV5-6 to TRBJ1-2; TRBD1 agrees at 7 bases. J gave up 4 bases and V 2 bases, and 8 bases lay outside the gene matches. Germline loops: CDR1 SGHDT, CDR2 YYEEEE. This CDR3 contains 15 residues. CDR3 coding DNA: TGTGCCAGCAGCTTAGGGGGCAGGTATGGCTATGGCTACACCTTC. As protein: CASSLGGRYGYGYTF.

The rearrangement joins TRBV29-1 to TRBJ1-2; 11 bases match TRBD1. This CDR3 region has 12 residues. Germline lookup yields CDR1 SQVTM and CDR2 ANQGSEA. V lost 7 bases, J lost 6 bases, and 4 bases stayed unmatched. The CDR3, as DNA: TGCAGCGCAGGACAGGGGGCCGATGGCTACACCTTC. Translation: CSAGQGADGYTF.

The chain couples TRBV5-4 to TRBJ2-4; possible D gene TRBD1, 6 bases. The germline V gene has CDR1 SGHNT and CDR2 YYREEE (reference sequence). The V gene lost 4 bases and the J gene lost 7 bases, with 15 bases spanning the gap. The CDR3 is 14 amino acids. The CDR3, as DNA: TGTGCCAGCAGCCCAGGGGTCCACGGGAACATTCAGTACTTC. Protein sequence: CASSPGVHGNIQYF.

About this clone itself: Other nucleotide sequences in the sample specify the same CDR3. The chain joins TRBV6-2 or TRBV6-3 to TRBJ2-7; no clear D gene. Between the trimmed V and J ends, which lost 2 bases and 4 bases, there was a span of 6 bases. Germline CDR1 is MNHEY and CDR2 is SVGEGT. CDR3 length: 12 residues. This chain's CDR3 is CASSYSSYEQYF. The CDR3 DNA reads TGTGCCAGCAGTTACAGTAGTTACGAGCAGTACTTC.

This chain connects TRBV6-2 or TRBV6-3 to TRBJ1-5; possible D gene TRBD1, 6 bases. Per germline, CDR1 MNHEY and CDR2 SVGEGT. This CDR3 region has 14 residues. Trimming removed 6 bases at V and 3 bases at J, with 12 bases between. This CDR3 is CASSQNRDNQPQHF. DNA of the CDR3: TGTGCCAGCAGCCAAAACAGGGACAATCAGCCCCAGCATTTT.

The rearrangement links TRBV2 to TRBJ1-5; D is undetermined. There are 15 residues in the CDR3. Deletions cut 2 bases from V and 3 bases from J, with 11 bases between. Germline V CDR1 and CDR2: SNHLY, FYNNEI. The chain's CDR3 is CASSEKAIDNQPQHF. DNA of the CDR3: TGTGCCAGCAGTGAAAAAGCGATTGACAATCAGCCCCAGCATTTT. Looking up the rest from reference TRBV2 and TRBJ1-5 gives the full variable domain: EPEVTQTPSHQVTQMGQEVILRCVPISNHLYFYWYRQILGQKVEFLVSFYNNEISEKSEIFDDQFSVERPDGSNFTLKIRSTKLEDSAMYFCASSEKAIDNQPQHFGDGTRLSIL.

Here the CDR3 DNA reads TGTGCCAGCAGCCCTATGGAGCGTGCTTCCTATGGCTACACCTTC. Translated, it gives CASSPMERASYGYTF. The rearrangement joins TRBV7-2 to TRBJ1-2; D gene uncertain. V was cut by 5 bases and J by 4 bases, with 17 bases left in between. This CDR3 has 15 amino acids. CDR1 and CDR2 from the germline V gene are SGHTA and FQGNSA.

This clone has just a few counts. CDR3 sequence (DNA): TGTGCCAGCAGCACCCCGAGGACTAGCGGCAGACGGACCCAGTACTTC. It is translated as CASSTPRTSGRRTQYF. The chain recombines TRBV21-1 with TRBJ2-5; the table's D gene call, TRBD2, was not cross checked with the DNA. TRBV21-1 is designated a pseudogene. This CDR3 spans 16 amino acids.

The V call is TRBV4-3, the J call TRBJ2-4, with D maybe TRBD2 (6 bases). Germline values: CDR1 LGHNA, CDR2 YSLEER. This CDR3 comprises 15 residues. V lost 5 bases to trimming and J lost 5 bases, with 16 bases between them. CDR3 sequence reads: CASSWGMRRENIQYF. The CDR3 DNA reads TGCGCCAGCAGCTGGGGGATGCGGAGGGAAAACATTCAGTACTTC.

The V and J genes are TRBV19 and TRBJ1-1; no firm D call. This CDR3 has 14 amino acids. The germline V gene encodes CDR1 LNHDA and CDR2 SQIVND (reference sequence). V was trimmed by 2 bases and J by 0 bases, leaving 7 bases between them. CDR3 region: CASSIQNMNTEAFF. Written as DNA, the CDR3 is TGTGCCAGTAGTATACAGAACATGAACACTGAAGCTTTCTTT. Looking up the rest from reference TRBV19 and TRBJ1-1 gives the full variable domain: DGGITQSPKYLFRKEGQNVTLSCEQNLNHDAMYWYRQDPGQGLRLIYYSQIVNDFQKGDIAEGYSVSREKKESFPLTVTSAQKNPTAFYLCASSIQNMNTEAFFGQGTRLTVV.

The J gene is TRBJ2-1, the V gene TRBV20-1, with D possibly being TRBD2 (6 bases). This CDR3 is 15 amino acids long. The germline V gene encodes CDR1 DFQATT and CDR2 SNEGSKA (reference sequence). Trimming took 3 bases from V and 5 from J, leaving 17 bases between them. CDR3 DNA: TGCAGTGCTAGTCAGGCGGGGCCTAATGACAATGAGCAGTTCTTC. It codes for CSASQAGPNDNEQFF.

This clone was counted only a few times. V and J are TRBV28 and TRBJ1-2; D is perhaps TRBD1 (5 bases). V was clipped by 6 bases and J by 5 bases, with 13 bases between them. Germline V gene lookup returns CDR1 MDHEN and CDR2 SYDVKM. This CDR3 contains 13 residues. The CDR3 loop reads CASRLGGEYGYTF. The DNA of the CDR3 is TGTGCCAGCAGGCTCGGGGGGGAGTATGGCTACACCTTC.

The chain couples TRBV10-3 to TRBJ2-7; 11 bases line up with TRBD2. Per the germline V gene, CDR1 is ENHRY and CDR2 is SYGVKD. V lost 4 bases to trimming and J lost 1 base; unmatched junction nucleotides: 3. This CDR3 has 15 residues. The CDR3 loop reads CAISGGLADSYEQYV. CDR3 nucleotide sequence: TGTGCCATCAGTGGGGGACTAGCGGATTCCTACGAGCAGTACGTC.

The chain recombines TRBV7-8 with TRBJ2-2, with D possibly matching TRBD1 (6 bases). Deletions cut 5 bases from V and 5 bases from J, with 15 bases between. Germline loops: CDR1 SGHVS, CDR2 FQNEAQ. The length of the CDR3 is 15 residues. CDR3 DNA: TGTGCCAGCAGCCTGTCGTTCAGGGGAACCGGGGAGCTGTTTTTT. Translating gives CASSLSFRGTGELFF.

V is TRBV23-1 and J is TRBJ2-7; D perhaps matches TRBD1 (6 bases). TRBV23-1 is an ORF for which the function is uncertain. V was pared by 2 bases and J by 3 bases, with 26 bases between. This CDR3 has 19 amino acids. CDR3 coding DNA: TGCGCCAGCAGTCAAGCTCACAGGGACGAGGGAGTCGGGGTCTACGAGCAGTACGTC. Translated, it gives CASSQAHRDEGVGVYEQYV.

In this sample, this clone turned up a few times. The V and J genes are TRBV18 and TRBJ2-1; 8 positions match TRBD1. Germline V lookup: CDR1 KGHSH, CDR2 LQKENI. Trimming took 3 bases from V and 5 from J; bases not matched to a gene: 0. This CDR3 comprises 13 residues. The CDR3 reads CASSPGQDNEQFF. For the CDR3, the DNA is TGTGCCAGCTCACCGGGACAGGACAATGAGCAGTTCTTC. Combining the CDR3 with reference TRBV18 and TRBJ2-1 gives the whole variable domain NAGVMQNPRHLVRRRGQEARLRCSPMKGHSHVYWYRQLPEEGLKFMVYLQKENIIDESGMPKERFSAEFPKEGPSILRIQQVVRGDSAAYFCASSPGQDNEQFFGPGTRLTVL.

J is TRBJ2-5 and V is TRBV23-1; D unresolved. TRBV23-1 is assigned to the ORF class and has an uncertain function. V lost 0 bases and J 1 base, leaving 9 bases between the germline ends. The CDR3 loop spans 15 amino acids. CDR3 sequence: CASSQSVSLQETQYF. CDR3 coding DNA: TGCGCCAGCAGTCAATCGGTCAGTCTCCAAGAGACCCAGTACTTC.

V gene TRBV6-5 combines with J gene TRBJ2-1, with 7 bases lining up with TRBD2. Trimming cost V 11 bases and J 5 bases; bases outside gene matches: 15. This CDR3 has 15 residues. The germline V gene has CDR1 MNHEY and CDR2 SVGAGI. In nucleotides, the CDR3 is TGTGCCGCAGGACGTTGGGAGGGTGTCCACAATGAGCAGTTCTTC. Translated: CAAGRWEGVHNEQFF.

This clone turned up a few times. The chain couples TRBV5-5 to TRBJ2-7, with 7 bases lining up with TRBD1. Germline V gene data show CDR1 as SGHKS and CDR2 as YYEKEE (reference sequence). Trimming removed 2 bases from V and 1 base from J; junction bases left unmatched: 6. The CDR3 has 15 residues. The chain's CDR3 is CASSLVGTASYEQYF. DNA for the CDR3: TGTGCCAGCAGCTTAGTCGGGACAGCTTCCTACGAGCAGTACTTC.

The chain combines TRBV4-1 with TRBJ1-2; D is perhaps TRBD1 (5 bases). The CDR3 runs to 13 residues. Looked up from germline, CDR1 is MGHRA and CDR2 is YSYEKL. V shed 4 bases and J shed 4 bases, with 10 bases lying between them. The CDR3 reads CASSLRDFYGYTF. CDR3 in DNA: TGCGCCAGCAGCCTTCGGGACTTCTATGGCTACACCTTC.

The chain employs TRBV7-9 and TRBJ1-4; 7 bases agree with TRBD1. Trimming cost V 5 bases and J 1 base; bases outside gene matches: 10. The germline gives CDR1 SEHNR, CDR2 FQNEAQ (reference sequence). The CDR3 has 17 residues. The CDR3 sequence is CASSQSDRPRTNEKLFF. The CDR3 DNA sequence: TGTGCCAGCAGCCAATCGGACAGGCCACGAACTAATGAAAAACTGTTTTTT. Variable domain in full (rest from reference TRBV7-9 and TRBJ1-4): DTGVSQNPRHKITKRGQNVTFRCDPISEHNRLYWYRQTLGQGPEFLTYFQNEAQLEKSRLLSDRFSAERPKGSFSTLEIQRTEQGDSAMYLCASSQSDRPRTNEKLFFGSGTQLSVL.

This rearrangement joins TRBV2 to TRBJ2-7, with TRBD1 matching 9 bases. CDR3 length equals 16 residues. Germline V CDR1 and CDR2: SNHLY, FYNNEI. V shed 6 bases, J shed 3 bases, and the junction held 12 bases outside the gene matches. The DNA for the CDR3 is TGTGCCAGCAGAGGGACAGGGAATAAAGCTTTCTACGAGCAGTACGTC. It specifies CASRGTGNKAFYEQYV.